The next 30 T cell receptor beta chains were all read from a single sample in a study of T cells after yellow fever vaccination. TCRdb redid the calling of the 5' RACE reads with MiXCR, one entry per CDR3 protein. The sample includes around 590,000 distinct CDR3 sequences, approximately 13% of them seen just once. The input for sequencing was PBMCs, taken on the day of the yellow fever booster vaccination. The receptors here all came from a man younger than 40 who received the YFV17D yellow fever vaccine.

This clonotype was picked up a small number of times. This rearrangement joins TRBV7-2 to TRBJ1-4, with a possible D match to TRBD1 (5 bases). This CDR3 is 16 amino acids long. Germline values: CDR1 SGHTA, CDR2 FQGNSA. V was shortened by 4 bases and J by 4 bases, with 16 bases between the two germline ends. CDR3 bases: TGTGCCAGCAGCTCGGGACGCTACCGGGGTAATGAAAAACTGTTTTTT. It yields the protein CASSSGRYRGNEKLFF.

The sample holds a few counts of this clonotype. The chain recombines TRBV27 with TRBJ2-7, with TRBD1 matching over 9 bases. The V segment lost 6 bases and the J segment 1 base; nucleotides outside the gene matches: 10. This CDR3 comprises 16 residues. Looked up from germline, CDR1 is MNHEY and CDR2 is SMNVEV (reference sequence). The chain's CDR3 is CASSPLGTGNSYEQYF. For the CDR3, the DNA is TGTGCCAGCAGCCCTTTAGGGACAGGGAATTCCTACGAGCAGTACTTC.

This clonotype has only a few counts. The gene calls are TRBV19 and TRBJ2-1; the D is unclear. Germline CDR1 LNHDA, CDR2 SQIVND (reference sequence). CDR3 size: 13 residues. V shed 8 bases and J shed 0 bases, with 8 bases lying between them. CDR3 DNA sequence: TGTGCCAGTCGGTTGAACTCCTACAATGAGCAGTTCTTC. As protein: CASRLNSYNEQFF.

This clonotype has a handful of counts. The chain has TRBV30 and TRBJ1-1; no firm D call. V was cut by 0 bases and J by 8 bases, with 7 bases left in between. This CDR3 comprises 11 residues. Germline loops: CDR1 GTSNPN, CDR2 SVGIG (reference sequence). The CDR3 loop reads CAWSVGREAFF. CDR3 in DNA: TGTGCCTGGAGTGTCGGCCGAGAAGCTTTCTTT. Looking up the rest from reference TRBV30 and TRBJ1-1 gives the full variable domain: SQTIHQWPATLVQPVGSPLSLECTVEGTSNPNLYWYRQAAGRGLQLLFYSVGIGQISSEVPQNLSASRPQDRQFILSSKKLLLSDSGFYLCAWSVGREAFFGQGTRLTVV.

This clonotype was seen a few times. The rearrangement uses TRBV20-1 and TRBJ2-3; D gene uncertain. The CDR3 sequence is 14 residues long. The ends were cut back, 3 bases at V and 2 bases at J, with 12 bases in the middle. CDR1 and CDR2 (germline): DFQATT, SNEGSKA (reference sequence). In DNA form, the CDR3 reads TGCAGTGCTAGCTACGGCGGCACCACAGATACGCAGTATTTT. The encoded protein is CSASYGGTTDTQYF.

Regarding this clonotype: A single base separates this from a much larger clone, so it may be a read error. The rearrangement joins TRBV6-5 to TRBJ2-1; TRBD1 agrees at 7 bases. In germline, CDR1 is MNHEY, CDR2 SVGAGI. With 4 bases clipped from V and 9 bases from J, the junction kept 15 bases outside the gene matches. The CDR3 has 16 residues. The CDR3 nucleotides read TGTGCCAGCAGTTCGACAGGGTGGGGGAATGGCATTGAGCAGTTCTTC. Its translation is CASSSTGWGNGIEQFF.

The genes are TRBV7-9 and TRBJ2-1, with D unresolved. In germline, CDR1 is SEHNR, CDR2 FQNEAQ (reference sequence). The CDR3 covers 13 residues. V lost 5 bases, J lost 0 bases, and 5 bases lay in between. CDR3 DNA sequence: TGTGCCAGCAGCCATGGCTCCTACAATGAGCAGTTCTTC. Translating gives CASSHGSYNEQFF.

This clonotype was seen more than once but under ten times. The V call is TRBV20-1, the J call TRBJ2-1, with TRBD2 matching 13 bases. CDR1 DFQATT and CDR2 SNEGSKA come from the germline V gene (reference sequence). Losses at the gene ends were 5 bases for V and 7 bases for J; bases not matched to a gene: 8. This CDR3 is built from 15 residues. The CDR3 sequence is CSAPVLAGGPNEQFF. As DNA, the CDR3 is TGCAGTGCTCCGGTACTAGCGGGAGGGCCTAATGAGCAGTTCTTC.

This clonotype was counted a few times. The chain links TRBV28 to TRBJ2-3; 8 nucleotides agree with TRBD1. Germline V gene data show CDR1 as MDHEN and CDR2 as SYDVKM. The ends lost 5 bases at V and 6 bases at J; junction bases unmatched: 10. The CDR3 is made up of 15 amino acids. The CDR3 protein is CASSDTRGLGDTQYF. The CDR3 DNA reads TGTGCCAGCAGTGACACCAGGGGGCTGGGTGATACGCAGTATTTT.

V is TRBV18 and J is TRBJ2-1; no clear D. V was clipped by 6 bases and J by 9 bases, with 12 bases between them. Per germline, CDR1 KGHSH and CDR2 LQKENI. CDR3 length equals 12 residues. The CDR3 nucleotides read TGTGCCAGCTCGCCCAACGGGCCTGAGCAGTTCTTC. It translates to CASSPNGPEQFF.

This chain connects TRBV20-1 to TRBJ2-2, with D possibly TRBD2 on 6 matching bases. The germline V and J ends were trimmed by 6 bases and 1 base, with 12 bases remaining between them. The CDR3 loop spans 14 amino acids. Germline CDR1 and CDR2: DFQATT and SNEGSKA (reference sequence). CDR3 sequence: CSAIRDWNTGELFF. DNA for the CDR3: TGCAGTGCAATCCGGGACTGGAACACCGGGGAGCTGTTTTTT.

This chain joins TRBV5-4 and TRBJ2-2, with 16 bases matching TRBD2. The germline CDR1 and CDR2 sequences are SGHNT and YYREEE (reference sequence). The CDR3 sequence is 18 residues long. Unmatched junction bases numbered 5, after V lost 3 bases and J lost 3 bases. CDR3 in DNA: TGTGCCAGCAGCTCGGGACTAGCGGGAGGGCCGGACACCGGGGAGCTGTTTTTT. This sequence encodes CASSSGLAGGPDTGELFF.

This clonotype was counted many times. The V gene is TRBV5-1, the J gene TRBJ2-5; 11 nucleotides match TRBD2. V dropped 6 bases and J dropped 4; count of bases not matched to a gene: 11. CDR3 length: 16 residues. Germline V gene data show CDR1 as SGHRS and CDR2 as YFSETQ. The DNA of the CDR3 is TGCGCCAGCACCCCGTTCACTAGCGGGAGTGGAGAGACCCAGTACTTC. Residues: CASTPFTSGSGETQYF.

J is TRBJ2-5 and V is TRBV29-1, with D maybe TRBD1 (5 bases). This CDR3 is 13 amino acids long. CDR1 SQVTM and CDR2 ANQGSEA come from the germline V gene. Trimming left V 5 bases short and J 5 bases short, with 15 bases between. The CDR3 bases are TGCAGCGTTTCCCAACAGGACGGGGAGACCCAGTACTTC. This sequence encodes CSVSQQDGETQYF.

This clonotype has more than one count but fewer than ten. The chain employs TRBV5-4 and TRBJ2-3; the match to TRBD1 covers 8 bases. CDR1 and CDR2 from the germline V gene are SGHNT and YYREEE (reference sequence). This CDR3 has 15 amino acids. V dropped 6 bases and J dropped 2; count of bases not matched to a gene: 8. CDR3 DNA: TGTGCCAGCACCCGCGGACAGGGTTACACAGATACGCAGTATTTT. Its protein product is CASTRGQGYTDTQYF.

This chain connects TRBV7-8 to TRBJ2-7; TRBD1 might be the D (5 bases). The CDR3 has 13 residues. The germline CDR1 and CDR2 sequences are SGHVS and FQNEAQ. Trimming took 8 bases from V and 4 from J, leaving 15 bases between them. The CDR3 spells CASGVRQPYEQYF. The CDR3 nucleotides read TGTGCCAGCGGGGTCCGACAGCCGTACGAGCAGTACTTC.

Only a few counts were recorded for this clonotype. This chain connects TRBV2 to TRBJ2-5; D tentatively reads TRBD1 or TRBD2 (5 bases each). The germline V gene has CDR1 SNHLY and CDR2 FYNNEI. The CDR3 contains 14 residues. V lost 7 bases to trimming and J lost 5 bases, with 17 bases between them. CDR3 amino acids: CASKRQGPTETQYF. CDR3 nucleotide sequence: TGTGCCAGCAAACGCCAGGGACCTACGGAGACCCAGTACTTC.

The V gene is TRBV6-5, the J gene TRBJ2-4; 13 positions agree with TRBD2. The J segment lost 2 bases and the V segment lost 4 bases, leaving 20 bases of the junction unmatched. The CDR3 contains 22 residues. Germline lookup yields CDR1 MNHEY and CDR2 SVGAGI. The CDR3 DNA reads TGTGCCAGCAGTTCTCGAATCCTTCGACTAGCGGGAGGACTACCCACCAAAAACATTCAGTACTTC. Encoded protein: CASSSRILRLAGGLPTKNIQYF.

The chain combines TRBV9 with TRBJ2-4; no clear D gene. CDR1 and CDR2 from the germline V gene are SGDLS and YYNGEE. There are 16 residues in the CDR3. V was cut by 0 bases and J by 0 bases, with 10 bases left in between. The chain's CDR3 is CASSVDPGVAKNIQYF. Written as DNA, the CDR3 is TGTGCCAGCAGCGTAGATCCCGGAGTAGCCAAAAACATTCAGTACTTC.

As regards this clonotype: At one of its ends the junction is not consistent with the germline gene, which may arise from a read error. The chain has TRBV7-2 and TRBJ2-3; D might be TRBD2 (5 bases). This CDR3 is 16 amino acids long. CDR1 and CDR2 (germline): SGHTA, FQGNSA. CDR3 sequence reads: CASSLAGEGSRYTQYF. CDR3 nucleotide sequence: TGTGCCAGCAGCCTAGCAGGAGAAGGCTCCCGGTATACGCAGTATTTT.

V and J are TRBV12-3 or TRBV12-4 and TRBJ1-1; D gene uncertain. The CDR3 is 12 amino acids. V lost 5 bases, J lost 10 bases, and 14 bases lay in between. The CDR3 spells CASSGRGWAAFF. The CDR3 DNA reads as TGTGCCAGCAGTGGCCGTGGGTGGGCAGCTTTCTTT.

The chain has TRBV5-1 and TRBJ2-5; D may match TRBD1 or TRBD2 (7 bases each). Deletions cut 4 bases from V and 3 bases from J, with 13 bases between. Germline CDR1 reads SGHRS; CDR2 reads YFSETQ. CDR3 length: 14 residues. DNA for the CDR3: TGCGCCAGCAGCCGATCAGGGGGGGAAGAGACCCAGTACTTC. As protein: CASSRSGGEETQYF.

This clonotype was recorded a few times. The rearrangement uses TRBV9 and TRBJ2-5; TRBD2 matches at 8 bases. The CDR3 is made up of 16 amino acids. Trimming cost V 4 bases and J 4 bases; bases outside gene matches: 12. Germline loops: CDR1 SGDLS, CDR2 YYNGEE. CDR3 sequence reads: CASSPRLAPGGETQYF. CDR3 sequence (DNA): TGTGCCAGCAGCCCCAGACTAGCGCCGGGGGGAGAGACCCAGTACTTC.

CDR3 DNA sequence: TGTGCCAGTAGTTGGGACAGGGCACACACAGATACGCAGTATTTT. Residues: CASSWDRAHTDTQYF. The chain has TRBV19 and TRBJ2-3; TRBD1 agrees at 9 bases. This CDR3 has 15 residues. Trimming took 5 bases from V and 2 from J; bases not matched to a gene: 5. Germline V lookup: CDR1 LNHDA, CDR2 SQIVND (reference sequence).

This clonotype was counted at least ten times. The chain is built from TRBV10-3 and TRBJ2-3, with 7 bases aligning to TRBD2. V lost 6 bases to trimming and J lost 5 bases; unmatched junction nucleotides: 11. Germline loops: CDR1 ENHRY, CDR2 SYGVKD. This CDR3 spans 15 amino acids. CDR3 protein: CAIRVSGGWVDTQYF. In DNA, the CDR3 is TGTGCCATCAGAGTGTCGGGAGGTTGGGTAGATACGCAGTATTTT.

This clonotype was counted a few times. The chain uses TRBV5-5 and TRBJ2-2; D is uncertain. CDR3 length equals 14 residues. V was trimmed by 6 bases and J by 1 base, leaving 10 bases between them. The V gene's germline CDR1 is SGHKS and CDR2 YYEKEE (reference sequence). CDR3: CASTMDGNTGELFF. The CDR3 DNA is TGTGCCAGCACCATGGACGGGAACACCGGGGAGCTGTTTTTT.

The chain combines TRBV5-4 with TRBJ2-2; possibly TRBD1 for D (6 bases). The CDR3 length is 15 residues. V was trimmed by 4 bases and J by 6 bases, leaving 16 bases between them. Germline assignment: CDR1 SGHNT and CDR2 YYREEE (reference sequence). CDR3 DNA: TGTGCCAGCAGCCCCGTCAGGGGTGGGGCCGGGGAGCTGTTTTTT. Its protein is CASSPVRGGAGELFF.

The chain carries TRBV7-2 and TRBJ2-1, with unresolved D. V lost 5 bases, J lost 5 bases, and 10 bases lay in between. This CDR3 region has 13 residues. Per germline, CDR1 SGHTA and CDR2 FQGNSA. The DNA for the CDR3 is TGTGCCAGCAGCCGAAATTTGAACAATGAGCAGTTCTTC. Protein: CASSRNLNNEQFF.

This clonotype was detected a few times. The CDR3 nucleotides are TGTGCCAGCAGCCCTTCGGACAGGGGCTACACCTTC. Protein product: CASSPSDRGYTF. This chain links TRBV9 with TRBJ1-2, with 7 bases identical to TRBD1. This CDR3 is 12 amino acids long. From germline, CDR1 is SGDLS and CDR2 YYNGEE. Losses at the gene ends were 4 bases for V and 8 bases for J; bases not matched to a gene: 5.

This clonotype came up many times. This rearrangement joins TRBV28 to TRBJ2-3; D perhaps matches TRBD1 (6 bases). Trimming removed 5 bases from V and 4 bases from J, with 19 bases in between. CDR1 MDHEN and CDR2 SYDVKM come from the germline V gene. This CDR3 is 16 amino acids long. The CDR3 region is CASSDPGTGRSDTQYF. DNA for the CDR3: TGTGCCAGCAGTGATCCCGGAACAGGGCGCTCAGATACGCAGTATTTT.